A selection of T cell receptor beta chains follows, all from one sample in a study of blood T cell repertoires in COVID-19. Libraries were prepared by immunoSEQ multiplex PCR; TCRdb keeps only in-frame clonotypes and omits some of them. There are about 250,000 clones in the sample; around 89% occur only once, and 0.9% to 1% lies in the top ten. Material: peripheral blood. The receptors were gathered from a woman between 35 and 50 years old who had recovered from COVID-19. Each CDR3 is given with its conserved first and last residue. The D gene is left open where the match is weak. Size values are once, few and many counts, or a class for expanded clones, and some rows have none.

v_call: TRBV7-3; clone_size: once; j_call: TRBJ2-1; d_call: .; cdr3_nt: TGTGCCAGCAGCTTAAATCCGGGTTTAGCTGAGCAGTTCTTC; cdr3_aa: CASSLNPGLAEQFF
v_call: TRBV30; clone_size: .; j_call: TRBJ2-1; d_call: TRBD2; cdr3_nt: TGTGCCTGGAGTTCCCAGTCCTTACTAGCGGGAGGTTGGAATGAGCAGTTCTTC; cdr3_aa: CAWSSQSLLAGGWNEQFF
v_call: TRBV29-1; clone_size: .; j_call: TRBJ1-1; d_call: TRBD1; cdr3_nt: TGCAGCGATGGGTTGGACAGGGCTAATGGGGGAGCTTTCTTT; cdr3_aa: CSDGLDRANGGAFF
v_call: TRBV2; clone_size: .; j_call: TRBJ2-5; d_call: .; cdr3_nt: TGTGCCAGCAGGGGGCCGTTTCAGTACTTC; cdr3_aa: CASRGPFQYF
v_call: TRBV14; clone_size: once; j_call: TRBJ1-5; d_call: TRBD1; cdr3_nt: TGTGCCAGCAGCCTCCCAGGGGGGCCCCAGCATTTT; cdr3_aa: CASSLPGGPQHF
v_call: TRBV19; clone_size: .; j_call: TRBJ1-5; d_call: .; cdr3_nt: TGTGCCAGTAGTATAGGGGAATGGGGCCACCAGCCCCAGCATTTT; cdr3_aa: CASSIGEWGHQPQHF
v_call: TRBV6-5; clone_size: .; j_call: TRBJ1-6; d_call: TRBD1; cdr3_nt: TGTGCCAGCGATCGGGACAGGGTAGGGTCACCCCTCCACTTT; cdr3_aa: CASDRDRVGSPLHF
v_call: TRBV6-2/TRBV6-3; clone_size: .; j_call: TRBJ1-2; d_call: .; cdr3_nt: TGTGCCAGCAGTTACCCCACCGACAGGCCAAATAACTATGGCTACACCTTC; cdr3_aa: CASSYPTDRPNNYGYTF
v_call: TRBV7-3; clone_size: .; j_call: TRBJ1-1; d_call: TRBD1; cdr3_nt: TGTGCCAGCAGCCCCGGGACAGGGGCCACTGAAGCTTTCTTT; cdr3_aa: CASSPGTGATEAFF
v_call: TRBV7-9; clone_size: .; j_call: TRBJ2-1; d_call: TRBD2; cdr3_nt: TGTGCCAGCAGCCCCCTAGCGGGAAAGGATGAGCAGTTCTTC; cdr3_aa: CASSPLAGKDEQFF
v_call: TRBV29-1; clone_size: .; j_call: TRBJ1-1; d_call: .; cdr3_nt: TGCAGCGCCAGAGGACAGCTGAACACTGAAGCTTTCTTT; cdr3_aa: CSARGQLNTEAFF
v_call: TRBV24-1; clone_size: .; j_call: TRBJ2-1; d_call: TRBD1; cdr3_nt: TGTGCCACCAGGAGGACAGGGGGCGGTAATAATGAGCAGTTCTTC; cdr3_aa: CATRRTGGGNNEQFF
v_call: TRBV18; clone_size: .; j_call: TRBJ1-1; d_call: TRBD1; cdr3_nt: TGTGCCAGCTCACCCCCGGACAGGGGGAAGAACACTGAAGCTTTCTTT; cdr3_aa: CASSPPDRGKNTEAFF
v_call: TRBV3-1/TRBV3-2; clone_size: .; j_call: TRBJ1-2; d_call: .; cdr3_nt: TGTGCCAGCAGCCAAGGCTGGGGGGGCCCGAACTATGGCTACACCTTC; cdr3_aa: CASSQGWGGPNYGYTF
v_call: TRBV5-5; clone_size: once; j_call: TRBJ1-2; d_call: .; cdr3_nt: TGTGCCAGCAGCTTCGGGGGAAACTATGGCTACACCTTC; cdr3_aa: CASSFGGNYGYTF
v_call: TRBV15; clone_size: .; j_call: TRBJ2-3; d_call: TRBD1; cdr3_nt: TGTGCCACCAGCAGGGACAGGGGTAGACTTAGCACAGATACGCAGTATTTT; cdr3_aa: CATSRDRGRLSTDTQYF
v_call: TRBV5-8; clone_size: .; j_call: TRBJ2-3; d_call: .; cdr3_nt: TGTGCCTCCCTAGCTTGGGGGCAGGGTACAGATACGCAGTATTTT; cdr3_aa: CASLAWGQGTDTQYF
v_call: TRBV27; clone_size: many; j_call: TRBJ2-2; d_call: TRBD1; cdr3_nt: TGTGCCAGCAGGGCGGGACAGGTCTATCCCGGGGAGCTGTTTTTT; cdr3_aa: CASRAGQVYPGELFF
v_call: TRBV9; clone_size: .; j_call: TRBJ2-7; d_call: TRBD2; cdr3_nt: TGTGCCAGCAGCGTGGTAGCGGGAGGGAGGCAGTACTTC; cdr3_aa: CASSVVAGGRQYF
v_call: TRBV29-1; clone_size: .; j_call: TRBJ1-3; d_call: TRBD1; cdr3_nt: TGCAGCGCCTCCCGGGGACAGGGTTCTGGAAACACCATATATTTT; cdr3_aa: CSASRGQGSGNTIYF
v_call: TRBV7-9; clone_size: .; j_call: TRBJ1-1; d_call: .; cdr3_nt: TGTGCCAGCAGCCCCCGTACAGAAGAAGCTTTCTTT; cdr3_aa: CASSPRTEEAFF
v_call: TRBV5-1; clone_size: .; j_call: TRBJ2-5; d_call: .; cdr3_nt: TGCGCCAGCAGCCCGCAGACAGTCGAGACCCAGTACTTC; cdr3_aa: CASSPQTVETQYF
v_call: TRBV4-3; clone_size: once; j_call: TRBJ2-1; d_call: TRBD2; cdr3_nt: TGCGCCAGCAGCCAAAAGAGGCTAGCGGGCGTGTACAATGAGCAGTTCTTC; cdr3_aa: CASSQKRLAGVYNEQFF
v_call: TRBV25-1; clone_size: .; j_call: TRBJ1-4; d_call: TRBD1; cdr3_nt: TGTGCCAGCAGACCCGGGACAGCCAGGGGGAAACTGTTTTTT; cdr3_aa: CASRPGTARGKLFF
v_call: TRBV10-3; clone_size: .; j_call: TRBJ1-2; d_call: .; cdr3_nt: TGTGCCATCAGTGACGGGGGAAAAGGCTACACCTTC; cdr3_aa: CAISDGGKGYTF
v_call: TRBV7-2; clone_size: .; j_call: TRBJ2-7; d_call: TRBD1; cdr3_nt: TGTGCCAGCAGCCTCCCCGTGGGACAGGGGGCGTACGAGCAGTACTTC; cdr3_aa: CASSLPVGQGAYEQYF
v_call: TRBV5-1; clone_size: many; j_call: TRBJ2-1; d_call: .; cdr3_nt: TGCGCCAGCAGCTTGGGGTTCCGGGACAATGAGCAGTTCTTC; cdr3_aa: CASSLGFRDNEQFF
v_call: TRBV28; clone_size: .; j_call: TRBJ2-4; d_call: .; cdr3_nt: TGTGCCAGCAGTTTAATGCCCCGGGACATTCAGTACTTC; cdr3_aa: CASSLMPRDIQYF
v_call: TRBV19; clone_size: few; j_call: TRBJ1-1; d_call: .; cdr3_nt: TGTGCCAGTAGTATAGCCGGGGATAGGGCTTTCTTT; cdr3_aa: CASSIAGDRAFF
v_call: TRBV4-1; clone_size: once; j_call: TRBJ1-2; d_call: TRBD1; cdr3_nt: TGCGCCAGCAGCCAGGAGACAGGGAAAGGCTACACCTTC; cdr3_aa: CASSQETGKGYTF
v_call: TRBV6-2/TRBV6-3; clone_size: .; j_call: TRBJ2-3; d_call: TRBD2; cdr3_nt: TGTGCCAGCAGTTACGGGAGGGCCACTAGCACAGATACGCAGTATTTT; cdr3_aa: CASSYGRATSTDTQYF
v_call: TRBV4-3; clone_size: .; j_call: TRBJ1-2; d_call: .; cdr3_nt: TGCGCCAGCAGCCAAGATAGGGGTTCTCTGGGTGGCTACACCTTC; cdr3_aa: CASSQDRGSLGGYTF
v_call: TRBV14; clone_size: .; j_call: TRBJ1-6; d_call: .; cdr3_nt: TGTGCCAGCGGCCCTGCGGGGGACGGCTATAATTCACCCCTCCACTTT; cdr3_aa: CASGPAGDGYNSPLHF
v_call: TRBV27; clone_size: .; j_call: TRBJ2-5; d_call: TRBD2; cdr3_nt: TGTGCCAGCAGGTTAGCGGGGCCGCAAGAGACCCAGTACTTC; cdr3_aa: CASRLAGPQETQYF
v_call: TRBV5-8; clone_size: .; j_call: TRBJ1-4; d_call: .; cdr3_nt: TGTGCCAGCAGCTTGGCCACGGGACGGGGGGCCCGTAATGAAAAACTGTTTTTT; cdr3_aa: CASSLATGRGARNEKLFF
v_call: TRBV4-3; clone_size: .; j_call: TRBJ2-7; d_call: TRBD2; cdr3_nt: TGCGCCAGCAGCCAGGCGACTAGCGGGAGGGCCCTGGGTGGGGACGAGCAGTACTTC; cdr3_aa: CASSQATSGRALGGDEQYF
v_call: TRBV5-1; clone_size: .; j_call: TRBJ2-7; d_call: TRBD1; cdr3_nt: TGCGCCAGCAGCTGGGGACGGGGACAGACGAGCTCCTACGAGCAGTACTTC; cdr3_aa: CASSWGRGQTSSYEQYF
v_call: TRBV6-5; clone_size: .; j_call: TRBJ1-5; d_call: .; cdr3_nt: TGTGCCAGCAGTCGCACAGGGAAACAGGATCAGCCCCAGCATTTT; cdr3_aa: CASSRTGKQDQPQHF
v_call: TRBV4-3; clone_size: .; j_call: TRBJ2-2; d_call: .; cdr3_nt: TGCGCCAGCAGCCACAGACTAGTGGGAACCGGGGAGCTGTTTTTT; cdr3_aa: CASSHRLVGTGELFF
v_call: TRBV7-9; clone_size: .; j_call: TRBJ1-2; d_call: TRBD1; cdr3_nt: TGTGCCAGCAGCTTAGGGGACAGTAACTATGGCTACACCTTC; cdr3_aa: CASSLGDSNYGYTF
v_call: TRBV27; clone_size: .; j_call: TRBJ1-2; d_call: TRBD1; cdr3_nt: TGTGCCAGCAGTTTATCGATGGGACAGGGGGCGGGGTATGGCTACACCTTC; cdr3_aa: CASSLSMGQGAGYGYTF
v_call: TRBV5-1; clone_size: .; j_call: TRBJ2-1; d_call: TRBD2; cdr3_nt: TGCGCCAGCACCCGTGGGGGGGGAAGCTCCTGGGAGCAGTTCTTC; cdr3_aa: CASTRGGGSSWEQFF
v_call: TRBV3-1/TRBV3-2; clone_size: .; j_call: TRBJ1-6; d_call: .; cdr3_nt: TGTGCCAGCAGCCCCTACAGGCAGGCCAATTCACCCCTCCACTTT; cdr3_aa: CASSPYRQANSPLHF
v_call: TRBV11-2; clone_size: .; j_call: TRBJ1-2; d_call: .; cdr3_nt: TGTGCCAGCAGCTTAGGGGGCTCTGGCTACACCTTC; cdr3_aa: CASSLGGSGYTF
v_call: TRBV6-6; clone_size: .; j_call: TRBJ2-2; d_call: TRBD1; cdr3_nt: TGTGCCAGCAATCTCCGGGACAGGGGTGCCGGGGAGCTGTTTTTT; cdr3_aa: CASNLRDRGAGELFF
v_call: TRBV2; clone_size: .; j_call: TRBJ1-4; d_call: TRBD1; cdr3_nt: TGTGCCAGCATACCCGGACAGGGGTCCCTTTGGACTAATGAAAAACTGTTTTTT; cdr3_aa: CASIPGQGSLWTNEKLFF
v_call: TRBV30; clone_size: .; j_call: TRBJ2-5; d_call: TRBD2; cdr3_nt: TGTGCCTGGAGTCCGGGGACTAGCGGGAGGGCGGTAGAGACCCAGTACTTC; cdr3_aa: CAWSPGTSGRAVETQYF
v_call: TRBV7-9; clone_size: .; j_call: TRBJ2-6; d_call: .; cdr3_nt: TGTGCCAGCAGCTTACAGGTCAGGGGTGCCGGGGCCAACGTCCTGACTTTC; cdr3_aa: CASSLQVRGAGANVLTF